A selection of T cell receptor beta chains follows, all from one sample in a study of shared clonotypes between healthy human individuals. Assay: immunoSEQ multiplex PCR; the TCRdb copy retains only in-frame clones and omits some. The table has about 710,000 clones, around 77% seen once. Sequenced material: memory CD4+ T cells sorted from blood. The source is a woman in her twenties or thirties in good health. Both conserved end residues are part of each CDR3. Each record gives: J gene, D gene, clone size, V gene, CDR3 DNA, CDR3 protein. A D gene is named only where the DNA matches it firmly. Only some rows state a clone size, as once, few, many or a class for expanded clones.

J gene: TRBJ2-1; D gene: TRBD2; clone size: -; V gene: TRBV11-3; CDR3 DNA: TGTGCCAGCAGCTTTAGCGGGGGCTCCTACAATGAGCAGTTCTTC; CDR3 protein: CASSFSGGSYNEQFF
J gene: TRBJ1-5; D gene: -; clone size: -; V gene: TRBV6-1; CDR3 DNA: TGTGCCAGCACAGGTCAACCGAATCAGCCCCAGCATTTT; CDR3 protein: CASTGQPNQPQHF
J gene: TRBJ1-4; D gene: -; clone size: -; V gene: TRBV27; CDR3 DNA: TGTGCCAGCAGTTTTGGACAGATAGGAGAAAAACTGTTTTTT; CDR3 protein: CASSFGQIGEKLFF
J gene: TRBJ1-2; D gene: -; clone size: -; V gene: TRBV29-1; CDR3 DNA: TGCAGCGTTGTGAAGCAAACGATCTATGGCTACACCTTC; CDR3 protein: CSVVKQTIYGYTF
J gene: TRBJ1-1; D gene: TRBD1; clone size: -; V gene: TRBV7-2; CDR3 DNA: TGTGCCAGCAGCTACACCCGCCGGGACAGGGGGCGTTGGAACACTGAAGCTTTCTTT; CDR3 protein: CASSYTRRDRGRWNTEAFF
J gene: TRBJ1-2; D gene: TRBD1; clone size: -; V gene: TRBV28; CDR3 DNA: TGTGCCAGCAGTCTCCGACAGGGGCGCTACACCTTC; CDR3 protein: CASSLRQGRYTF
J gene: TRBJ2-2; D gene: -; clone size: -; V gene: TRBV2; CDR3 DNA: TGTGCCAGCAGTGAAGTCGTGGCCATAGGGGAGCTGTTTTTT; CDR3 protein: CASSEVVAIGELFF
J gene: TRBJ2-3; D gene: TRBD2; clone size: -; V gene: TRBV5-4; CDR3 DNA: TGCGCCAGCAGCCAAGGTCGGGGACTAGCGGGAGGCACAGATACGCAGTATTTT; CDR3 protein: CASSQGRGLAGGTDTQYF
J gene: TRBJ2-5; D gene: -; clone size: -; V gene: TRBV28; CDR3 DNA: TGTGCCAGCCTAACAGGGAACCAAGAGACCCAGTACTTC; CDR3 protein: CASLTGNQETQYF
J gene: TRBJ2-3; D gene: -; clone size: -; V gene: TRBV30; CDR3 DNA: TGTGCCTGGAGTCTGAAGGATACGCAGTATTTT; CDR3 protein: CAWSLKDTQYF
J gene: TRBJ2-1; D gene: TRBD2; clone size: -; V gene: TRBV18; CDR3 DNA: TGTGCCAGCTCACAGGGAGCGGGAGGTGGCAATGAGCAGTTCTTC; CDR3 protein: CASSQGAGGGNEQFF
J gene: TRBJ2-5; D gene: -; clone size: few; V gene: TRBV2; CDR3 DNA: TGTGCCAGCAGTGTAGTGGTCGAGACCCAGTACTTC; CDR3 protein: CASSVVVETQYF
J gene: TRBJ2-1; D gene: -; clone size: once; V gene: TRBV4-2; CDR3 DNA: TGTGCCAGCAGCCAAGGGACCATTCCTATTGTCAATGAGCAGTTCTTC; CDR3 protein: CASSQGTIPIVNEQFF
J gene: TRBJ1-3; D gene: -; clone size: few; V gene: TRBV6-5; CDR3 DNA: TGTGCCAGCAGTTACACGATTCAGGGTCCGGGAAACACCATATATTTT; CDR3 protein: CASSYTIQGPGNTIYF
J gene: TRBJ2-5; D gene: -; clone size: -; V gene: TRBV4-1; CDR3 DNA: TGCGCCAGCAGCCAAGGTTCAAGCGTGAGACTCCAAGAGACCCAGTACTTC; CDR3 protein: CASSQGSSVRLQETQYF
J gene: TRBJ1-1; D gene: -; clone size: many; V gene: TRBV7-2; CDR3 DNA: TGTGCCAGCAGCTACAGAGTGAACACTGAAGCTTTCTTT; CDR3 protein: CASSYRVNTEAFF
J gene: TRBJ2-5; D gene: -; clone size: -; V gene: TRBV7-6; CDR3 DNA: TGTGCCAGCAGCCCCGGAGGCCAAGAGACCCAGTACTTC; CDR3 protein: CASSPGGQETQYF
J gene: TRBJ1-5; D gene: -; clone size: -; V gene: TRBV28; CDR3 DNA: TGTGCCTGCAGTTTTATAGTAGGGAGCAATCAGCCCCAGCATTTT; CDR3 protein: CACSFIVGSNQPQHF
J gene: TRBJ2-2; D gene: -; clone size: once; V gene: TRBV18; CDR3 DNA: TGTGCCAGCTCACCGCTGAACACCGGGGAGCTGTTTTTT; CDR3 protein: CASSPLNTGELFF
J gene: TRBJ2-5; D gene: TRBD1; clone size: -; V gene: TRBV18; CDR3 DNA: TGTGCCAGTTCCGGACAGGAACTAGAGACCCAGTACTTC; CDR3 protein: CASSGQELETQYF
J gene: TRBJ1-5; D gene: -; clone size: -; V gene: TRBV7-9; CDR3 DNA: TGTGCCAGCAGCTTCGGTGTTGATCAGCCCCAGCATTTT; CDR3 protein: CASSFGVDQPQHF
J gene: TRBJ1-5; D gene: TRBD1; clone size: -; V gene: TRBV6-6; CDR3 DNA: TGTGCCAGTCAACAGGGGGCGAATCAGCCCCAGCATTTT; CDR3 protein: CASQQGANQPQHF
J gene: TRBJ2-7; D gene: TRBD2; clone size: few; V gene: TRBV5-5; CDR3 DNA: TGTGCCAGCAGCTTGGCGGGAGGCAACACCTACGAGCAGTACTTC; CDR3 protein: CASSLAGGNTYEQYF
J gene: TRBJ2-3; D gene: -; clone size: few; V gene: TRBV4-1; CDR3 DNA: TGCGCCAGCAGCCAAGAACGTAATACGCAGTATTTT; CDR3 protein: CASSQERNTQYF
J gene: TRBJ1-4; D gene: TRBD1; clone size: -; V gene: TRBV5-4; CDR3 DNA: TGTGCCAGCAGCTTTGGACAGGGAGTAGGGGAAAAACTGTTTTTT; CDR3 protein: CASSFGQGVGEKLFF
J gene: TRBJ1-3; D gene: TRBD1; clone size: -; V gene: TRBV28; CDR3 DNA: TGTGCCAGCATTCAAAGAGGGACAGCAGGAAACACCATATATTTT; CDR3 protein: CASIQRGTAGNTIYF
J gene: TRBJ2-3; D gene: -; clone size: -; V gene: TRBV5-4; CDR3 DNA: TGTGCCAGCAGCTTGAAGGCTAGCACAGATACGCAGTATTTT; CDR3 protein: CASSLKASTDTQYF
J gene: TRBJ2-2; D gene: TRBD1; clone size: -; V gene: TRBV18; CDR3 DNA: TGTGCCAGCTCAGCGGACAGGTCCGCCGGGGAGCTGTTTTTT; CDR3 protein: CASSADRSAGELFF
J gene: TRBJ2-7; D gene: -; clone size: few; V gene: TRBV6-5; CDR3 DNA: TGTGCCAGCAGTTTTGGAGGGATGACCTACGAGCAGTACTTC; CDR3 protein: CASSFGGMTYEQYF
J gene: TRBJ1-1; D gene: -; clone size: -; V gene: TRBV5-4; CDR3 DNA: TGTGCCAGCAGCTCCCGTTTAGCCATGAACACTGAAGCTTTCTTT; CDR3 protein: CASSSRLAMNTEAFF
J gene: TRBJ2-2; D gene: -; clone size: -; V gene: TRBV11-2; CDR3 DNA: TGTGCCAGCAGTCGAACCAACACCGGGGAGCTGTTTTTT; CDR3 protein: CASSRTNTGELFF
J gene: TRBJ1-4; D gene: -; clone size: -; V gene: TRBV2; CDR3 DNA: TGTGCCAGCAGTTCTGACGGCGGGAGTCGTGAAAAACTGTTTTTT; CDR3 protein: CASSSDGGSREKLFF
J gene: TRBJ2-6; D gene: -; clone size: -; V gene: TRBV28; CDR3 DNA: TGTGCCAGCAGCCCGCCAGGGGCTGGGGCCAACGTCCTGACTTTC; CDR3 protein: CASSPPGAGANVLTF
J gene: TRBJ1-5; D gene: -; clone size: few; V gene: TRBV6-6; CDR3 DNA: TGTGCCAGCAGTTACGGGCATAGCAATCAGCCCCAGCATTTT; CDR3 protein: CASSYGHSNQPQHF
J gene: TRBJ2-5; D gene: -; clone size: -; V gene: TRBV15; CDR3 DNA: TGTGCCACCAGCACCGGAGGTGCGGGATCAGAGACCCAGTACTTC; CDR3 protein: CATSTGGAGSETQYF
J gene: TRBJ2-7; D gene: -; clone size: -; V gene: TRBV29-1; CDR3 DNA: TGCAGCGTCCGGGACGACTACTCCTACGAGCAGTACTTC; CDR3 protein: CSVRDDYSYEQYF
J gene: TRBJ2-7; D gene: -; clone size: -; V gene: TRBV7-8; CDR3 DNA: TGTGCCAGCAGCCCGACGATTTTTGACTACCGCTTGTTTTTGCAGTACTTC; CDR3 protein: CASSPTIFDYRLFLQYF
J gene: TRBJ2-1; D gene: TRBD1; clone size: -; V gene: TRBV11-3; CDR3 DNA: TGTGCCAGCAGCCCTACCGGGACAGGGGGATACAATGAGCAGTTCTTC; CDR3 protein: CASSPTGTGGYNEQFF
J gene: TRBJ1-1; D gene: -; clone size: few; V gene: TRBV2; CDR3 DNA: TGTGCCAGCAGTAAGAGAGGCGACGCTGAAGCTTTCTTT; CDR3 protein: CASSKRGDAEAFF
J gene: TRBJ2-3; D gene: -; clone size: -; V gene: TRBV21-1; CDR3 DNA: TGTGCCAGCAACCGGGAAGAAAACACAGATACGCAGTATTTT; CDR3 protein: CASNREENTDTQYF
J gene: TRBJ2-3; D gene: TRBD2; clone size: -; V gene: TRBV5-1; CDR3 DNA: TGCGCCAGCAGCTTGGGGACTAGCGGTAATACGCAGTATTTT; CDR3 protein: CASSLGTSGNTQYF
J gene: TRBJ2-5; D gene: -; clone size: -; V gene: TRBV7-9; CDR3 DNA: TGTGCCAGCAGCTTAGATCTCGACAAACTGAAAGAGACCCAGTACTTC; CDR3 protein: CASSLDLDKLKETQYF
J gene: TRBJ1-5; D gene: -; clone size: -; V gene: TRBV9; CDR3 DNA: TGTGCCAGCAGCGTAGGGAGTCTTGGTAATCAGCCCCAGCATTTT; CDR3 protein: CASSVGSLGNQPQHF
J gene: TRBJ2-7; D gene: TRBD2; clone size: -; V gene: TRBV18; CDR3 DNA: TGTGCCAGCTCACCCAAAGCGGGGGAGCAGTACTTC; CDR3 protein: CASSPKAGEQYF
J gene: TRBJ1-5; D gene: -; clone size: -; V gene: TRBV28; CDR3 DNA: TGTGCCAGCAGTCTGGGACGGAGGGGGACCTGGCCCCAGCATTTT; CDR3 protein: CASSLGRRGTWPQHF
J gene: TRBJ2-1; D gene: -; clone size: -; V gene: TRBV7-8; CDR3 DNA: TGTGCCAGCAGCTCGCAGGCCTCCATAGGGCATGAGCAGTTCTTC; CDR3 protein: CASSSQASIGHEQFF
J gene: TRBJ1-5; D gene: -; clone size: -; V gene: TRBV7-8; CDR3 DNA: TGTGCCAGCAGCGGCCTTCTGGGCCCCCAGCATTTT; CDR3 protein: CASSGLLGPQHF
J gene: TRBJ2-7; D gene: TRBD2; clone size: many; V gene: TRBV4-1; CDR3 DNA: TGCGCCAGCAGCCAAACGACTAGCGGGAGCTACGAGCAGTACTTC; CDR3 protein: CASSQTTSGSYEQYF
J gene: TRBJ1-2; D gene: TRBD1; clone size: -; V gene: TRBV5-6; CDR3 DNA: TGTGCCAGCAGCGTAGGACAGGGGAGATATGGCTACACCTTC; CDR3 protein: CASSVGQGRYGYTF
J gene: TRBJ1-2; D gene: -; clone size: -; V gene: TRBV15; CDR3 DNA: TGTGCCACCAGCACACTAGACAGTTCTGCCCTTGATGGCTACACCTTC; CDR3 protein: CATSTLDSSALDGYTF
J gene: TRBJ2-3; D gene: -; clone size: few; V gene: TRBV7-2; CDR3 DNA: TGTGCCAGCAGCCGAGCTTCTAGCACAGATACGCAGTATTTT; CDR3 protein: CASSRASSTDTQYF
J gene: TRBJ1-5; D gene: -; clone size: -; V gene: TRBV2; CDR3 DNA: TGTGCCAGCAGTCTGGACGATCAGCCCCAGCATTTT; CDR3 protein: CASSLDDQPQHF
J gene: TRBJ1-1; D gene: -; clone size: few; V gene: TRBV5-4; CDR3 DNA: TGTGCCAGCAGCACGCTTGAGGGGAACACTGAAGCTTTCTTT; CDR3 protein: CASSTLEGNTEAFF
J gene: TRBJ2-2; D gene: -; clone size: -; V gene: TRBV18; CDR3 DNA: TGTGCCAGCTCGCCGACTAGGACCGGGGAGCTGTTTTTT; CDR3 protein: CASSPTRTGELFF